This entry describes one TCR beta chain. The data originate from a study of blood T cell repertoires in COVID-19. Study overall: COVID-19 samples collected from the United States, Italy and Spain covered acute and convalescent phases. The analysed material was cDNA or gDNA that came from T cells, B-cell-depleted T cells, or PBMCs.

The CDR3 runs 13 residues. Trimming cost V 2 bases and J 1 base, with 6 bases left between them. Germline V gene sequence: CDR1 MNHEY, CDR2 SMNVEV (reference sequence). In assigning cohorts, the study relied on participant-reported clinical history. TCRdb's table, derived via immunoSEQ multiplex PCR, lists solely in-frame clones and lacks some. The data show 150,000 to 200,000 clones, 70% to 90% seen once. Material: PBMCs or T cells enriched from blood (not recorded which). The TCR sequence derives from a woman aged 18-30 years who had recovered from COVID-19. This rearrangement joins TRBV27 to TRBJ2-7; TRBD2 is a possible D gene (5 bases). CDR3 DNA: TGTGCCAGCAGTTTACGGGATTCCTACGAGCAGTACTTC. The encoded protein is CASSLRDSYEQYF.